This T cell receptor (beta chain) came from a study of T cell responses to AZD1222 COVID-19 vaccine. General study results and limits: At baseline, seropositivity was found in only a handful of AZD1222 recipients.

This CDR3 is built from 12 residues. Trimming stripped 3 bases from V and 6 bases from J, with 5 bases between. Germline lookup yields CDR1 MDHEN and CDR2 SYDVKM. Clones were sequenced by immunoSEQ multiplex PCR, and TCRdb holds only the in-frame ones, with some missing. The table includes some 140,000 clones, around 90% detected once. To note about this clone: Its specificity is not known.

The gene calls are TRBV28 and TRBJ1-4; D call uncertain. This sequence was found in an adult in good health. The source material was peripheral blood, sampled on day 0 of AZD1222 vaccination. CDR3 coding DNA: TGTGCCAGCAGTTTTGGGGATGAAAAACTGTTTTTT. It is translated as CASSFGDEKLFF.